This T cell receptor (beta chain) was sequenced in a study of T cell responses to AZD1222 COVID-19 vaccine. Study-wide results and limits: Sampling that yielded the repertoires occurred only after the peak T cell response. Just a handful of AZD1222 recipients tested seropositive at baseline. Among the donors, most were white British and more were female, and clonal diversity was possibly underestimated.

Comment on this clone: Its cognate antigen is unknown.

Here immunoSEQ multiplex PCR was the method, and the copy in TCRdb shows in-frame clones only, minus some. In the table there are approximately 150,000 clones, approximately 91% of which are singletons. V gave up 6 bases and J gave up 8 bases, with 14 bases separating them. Per germline, CDR1 MNHEY and CDR2 SVGAGI. The CDR3 is made up of 13 amino acids. V and J are TRBV6-5 and TRBJ2-1, with D possibly TRBD2 on 6 matching bases. This sequence originates from an adult who received the AZD1222 COVID-19 vaccine. The material was peripheral blood, obtained 28 days after the second AZD1222 dose. The CDR3 region is CASRLASRDEQFF. In DNA, the CDR3 is TGTGCCAGCAGACTAGCCTCTAGGGATGAGCAGTTCTTC.